The sequence of this T cell receptor beta chain was determined in a study of blood T cell repertoires in COVID-19. In the source study's methods: The assay estimated nucleated cells by amplifying reference gene primers. Here immunoSEQ multiplex PCR was the method, and the copy in TCRdb shows in-frame clones only, minus some. That table furnishes V, J and clone size, whereas the DNA furnished D and trimming. The sample contains fewer than 25,000 clones, about 90% of which appear only once. This TCR was recovered from a woman between 65 and 79 years old with active COVID-19. Sequencing was performed on peripheral blood.

Here the CDR3 reads CASSQGGTPTGNEQFF. CDR3 bases: TGCGCCAGCAGCCAAGGGGGGACTCCGACCGGCAATGAGCAGTTCTTC. The rearrangement joins TRBV4-1 to TRBJ2-1; D might be TRBD2 (6 bases). Trimming stripped 1 base from V and 6 bases from J, with 16 bases between. Germline lookup yields CDR1 MGHRA and CDR2 YSYEKL. The CDR3 length is 16 residues.